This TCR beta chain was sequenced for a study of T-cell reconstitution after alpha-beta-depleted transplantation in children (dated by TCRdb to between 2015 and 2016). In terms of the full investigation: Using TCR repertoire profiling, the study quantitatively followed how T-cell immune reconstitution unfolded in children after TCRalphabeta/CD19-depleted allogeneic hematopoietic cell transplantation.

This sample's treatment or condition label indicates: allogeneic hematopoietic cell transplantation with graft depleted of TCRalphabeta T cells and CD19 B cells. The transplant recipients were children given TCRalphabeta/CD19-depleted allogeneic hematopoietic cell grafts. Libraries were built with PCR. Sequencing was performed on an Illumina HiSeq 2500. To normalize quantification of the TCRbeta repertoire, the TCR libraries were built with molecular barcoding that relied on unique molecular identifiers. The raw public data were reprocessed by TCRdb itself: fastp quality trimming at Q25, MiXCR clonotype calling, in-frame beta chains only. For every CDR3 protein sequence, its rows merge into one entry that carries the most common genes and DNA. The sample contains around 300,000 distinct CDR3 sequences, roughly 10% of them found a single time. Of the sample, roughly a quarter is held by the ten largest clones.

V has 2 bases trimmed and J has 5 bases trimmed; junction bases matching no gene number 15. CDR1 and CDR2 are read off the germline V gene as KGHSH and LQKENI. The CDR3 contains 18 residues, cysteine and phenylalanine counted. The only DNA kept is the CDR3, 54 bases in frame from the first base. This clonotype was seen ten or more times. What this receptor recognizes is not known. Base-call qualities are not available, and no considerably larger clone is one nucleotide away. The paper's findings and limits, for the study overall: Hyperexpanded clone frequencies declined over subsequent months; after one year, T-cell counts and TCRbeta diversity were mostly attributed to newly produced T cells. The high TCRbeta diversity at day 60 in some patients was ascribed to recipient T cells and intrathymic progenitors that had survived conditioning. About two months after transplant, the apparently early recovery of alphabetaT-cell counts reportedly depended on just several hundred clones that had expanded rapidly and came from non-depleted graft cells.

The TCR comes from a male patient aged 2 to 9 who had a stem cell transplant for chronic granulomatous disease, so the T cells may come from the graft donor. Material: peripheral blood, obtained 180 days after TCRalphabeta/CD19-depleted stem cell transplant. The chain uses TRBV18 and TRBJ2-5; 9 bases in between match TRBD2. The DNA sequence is TGTGCCAGCTCACCATTTCGGCTAGCGGGGACGTTAGGTGAGACCCAGTACTTC. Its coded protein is CASSPFRLAGTLGETQYF.